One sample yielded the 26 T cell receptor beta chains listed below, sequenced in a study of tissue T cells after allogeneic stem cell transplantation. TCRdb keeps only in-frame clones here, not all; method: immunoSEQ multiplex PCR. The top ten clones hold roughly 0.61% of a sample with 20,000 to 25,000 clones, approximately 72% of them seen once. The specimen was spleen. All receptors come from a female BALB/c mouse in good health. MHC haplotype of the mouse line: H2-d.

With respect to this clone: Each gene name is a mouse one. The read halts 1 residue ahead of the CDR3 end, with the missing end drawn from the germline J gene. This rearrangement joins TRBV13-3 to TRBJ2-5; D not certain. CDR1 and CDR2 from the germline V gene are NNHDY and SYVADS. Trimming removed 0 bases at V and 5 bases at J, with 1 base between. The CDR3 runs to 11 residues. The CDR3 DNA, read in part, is TGTGCCAGCAGTGATGCAGACACCCAGTAC. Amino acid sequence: CASSDADTQY. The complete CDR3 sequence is CASSDADTQYF. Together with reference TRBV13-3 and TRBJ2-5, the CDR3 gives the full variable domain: EAAVTQSPRSKVAVTGGKVTLSCHQTNNHDYMYWYRQDTGHGLRLIHYSYVADSTEKGDIPDGYKASRPSQENFSLILELASLSQTAVYFCASSDADTQYFGPGTRLLVL.

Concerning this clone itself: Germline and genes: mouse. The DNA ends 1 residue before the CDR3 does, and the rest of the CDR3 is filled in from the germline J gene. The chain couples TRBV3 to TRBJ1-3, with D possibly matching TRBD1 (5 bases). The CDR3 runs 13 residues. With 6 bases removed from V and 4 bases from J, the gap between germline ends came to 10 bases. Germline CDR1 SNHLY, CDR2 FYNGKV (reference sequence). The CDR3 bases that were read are TGTGCCAGCAGGGGGGGTTTCGGAAATACGCTCTAT. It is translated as CASRGGFGNTLY. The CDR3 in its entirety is CASRGGFGNTLYF.

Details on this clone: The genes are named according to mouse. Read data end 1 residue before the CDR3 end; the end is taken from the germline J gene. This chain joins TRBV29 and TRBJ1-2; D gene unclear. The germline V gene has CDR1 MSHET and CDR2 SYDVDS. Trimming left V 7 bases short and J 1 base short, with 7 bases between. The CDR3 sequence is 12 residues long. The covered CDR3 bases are TGTGCTAGCACCAAAGGAAACTCCGACTACACC. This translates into CASTKGNSDYT. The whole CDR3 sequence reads CASTKGNSDYTF.

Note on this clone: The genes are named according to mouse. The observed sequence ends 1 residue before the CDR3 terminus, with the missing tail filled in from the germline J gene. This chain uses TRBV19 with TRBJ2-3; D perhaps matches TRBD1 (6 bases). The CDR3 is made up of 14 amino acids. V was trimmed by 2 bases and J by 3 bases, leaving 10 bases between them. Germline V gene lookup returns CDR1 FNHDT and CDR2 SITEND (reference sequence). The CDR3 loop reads CASSIRQGAETLYF. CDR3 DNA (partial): TGTGCCAGCAGTATCCGGCAGGGGGCAGAAACGCTGTAT.

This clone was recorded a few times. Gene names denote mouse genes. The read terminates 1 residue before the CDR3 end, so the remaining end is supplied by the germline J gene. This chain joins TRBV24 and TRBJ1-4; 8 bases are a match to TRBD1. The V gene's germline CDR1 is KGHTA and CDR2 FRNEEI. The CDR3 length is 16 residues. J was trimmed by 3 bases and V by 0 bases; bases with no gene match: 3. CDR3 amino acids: CASSLYKGQANERLFF. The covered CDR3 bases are TGTGCCAGCAGTCTGTATAAGGGACAGGCCAACGAAAGATTATTT.

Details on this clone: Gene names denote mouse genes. The CDR3 loop is CASGHDSTEVFF. The covered CDR3 bases are TGTGCCAGCGGCCACGACAGCACAGAAGTCTTC. The chain carries TRBV13-2 and TRBJ1-1; a weak D match, TRBD1 (5 bases). The read terminates 1 residue before the CDR3 end, so the remaining end is supplied by the germline J gene. This CDR3 contains 12 residues. Trimming removed 5 bases from V and 4 bases from J, with 9 bases in between. CDR1 and CDR2 (germline): NNHNN, SYGAGS (reference sequence).

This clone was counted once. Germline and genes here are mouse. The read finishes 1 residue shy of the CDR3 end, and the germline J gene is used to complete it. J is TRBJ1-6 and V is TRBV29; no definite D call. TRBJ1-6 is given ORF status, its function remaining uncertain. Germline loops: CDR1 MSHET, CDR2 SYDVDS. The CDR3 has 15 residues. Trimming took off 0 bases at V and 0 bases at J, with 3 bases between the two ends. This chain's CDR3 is CASSLSHSYNSPLYF. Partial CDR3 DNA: TGTGCTAGCAGTTTATCCCATTCCTATAATTCGCCCCTCTAC.

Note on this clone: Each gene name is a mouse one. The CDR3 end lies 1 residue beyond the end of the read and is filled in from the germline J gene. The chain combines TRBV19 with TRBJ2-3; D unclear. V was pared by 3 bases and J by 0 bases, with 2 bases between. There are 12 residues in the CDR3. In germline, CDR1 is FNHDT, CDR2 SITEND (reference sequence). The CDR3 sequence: CASSSSAETLYF. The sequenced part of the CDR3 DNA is TGTGCCAGCAGTAGTAGTGCAGAAACGCTGTAT.

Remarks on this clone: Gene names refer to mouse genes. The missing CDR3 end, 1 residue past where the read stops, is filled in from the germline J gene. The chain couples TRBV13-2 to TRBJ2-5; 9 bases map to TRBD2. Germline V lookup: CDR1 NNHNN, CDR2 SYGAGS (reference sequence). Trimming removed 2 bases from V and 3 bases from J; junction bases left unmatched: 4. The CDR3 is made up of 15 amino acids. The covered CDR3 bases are TGTGCCAGCGGTGAAGTTGGGGGGGCGCAAGACACCCAGTAC. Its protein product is CASGEVGGAQDTQY. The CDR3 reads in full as CASGEVGGAQDTQYF.

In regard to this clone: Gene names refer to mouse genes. The CDR3 DNA, read in part, is TGTGGTGCTAGGGAGACAGGGAAAGACACCCAGTAC. The encoded protein is CGARETGKDTQY. The entire CDR3 is CGARETGKDTQYF. The chain links TRBV20 to TRBJ2-5, with 7 positions matching TRBD1. Read coverage stops 1 residue before the CDR3 terminus; the germline J gene supplies the remainder. The CDR3 totals 13 residues. Per the germline V gene, CDR1 is GFQATS and CDR2 is STVNSAI. The V segment lost 0 bases and the J segment 4 bases; nucleotides outside the gene matches: 1. Complete variable domain (other parts from reference TRBV20 and TRBJ2-5): GALVYQYPRRTICKSGTSMRMECQAVGFQATSVAWYRQSPQKTFELIALSTVNSAIKYEQNFTQEKFPISHPNLSFSSMTVLNAYLEDRGLYLCGARETGKDTQYFGPGTRLLVL.

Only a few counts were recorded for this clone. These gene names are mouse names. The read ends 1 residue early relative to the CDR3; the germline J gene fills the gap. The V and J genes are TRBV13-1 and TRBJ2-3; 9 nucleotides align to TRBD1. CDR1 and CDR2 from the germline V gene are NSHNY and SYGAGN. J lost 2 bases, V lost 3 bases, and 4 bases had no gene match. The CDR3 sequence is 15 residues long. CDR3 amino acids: CASSGRDRVAETLYF. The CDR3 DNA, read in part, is TGTGCCAGCAGTGGCCGGGACAGGGTTGCAGAAACGCTGTAT.

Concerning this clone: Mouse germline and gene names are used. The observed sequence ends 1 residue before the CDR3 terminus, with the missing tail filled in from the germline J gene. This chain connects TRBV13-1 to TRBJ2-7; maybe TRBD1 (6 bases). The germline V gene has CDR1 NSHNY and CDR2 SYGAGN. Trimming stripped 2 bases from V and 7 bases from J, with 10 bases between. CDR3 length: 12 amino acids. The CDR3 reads CASSEQGREQYF. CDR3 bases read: TGTGCCAGCAGTGAGCAGGGGCGAGAACAGTAC.

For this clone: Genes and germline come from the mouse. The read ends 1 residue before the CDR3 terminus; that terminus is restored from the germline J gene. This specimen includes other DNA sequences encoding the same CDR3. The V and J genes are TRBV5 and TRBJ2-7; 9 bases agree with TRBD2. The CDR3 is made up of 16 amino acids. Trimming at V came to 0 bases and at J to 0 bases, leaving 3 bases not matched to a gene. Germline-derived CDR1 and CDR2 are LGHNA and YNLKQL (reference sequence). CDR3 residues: CASSQEGTGSSYEQYF. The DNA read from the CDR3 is TGTGCCAGCAGCCAAGAGGGGACTGGGAGCTCCTATGAACAGTAC.

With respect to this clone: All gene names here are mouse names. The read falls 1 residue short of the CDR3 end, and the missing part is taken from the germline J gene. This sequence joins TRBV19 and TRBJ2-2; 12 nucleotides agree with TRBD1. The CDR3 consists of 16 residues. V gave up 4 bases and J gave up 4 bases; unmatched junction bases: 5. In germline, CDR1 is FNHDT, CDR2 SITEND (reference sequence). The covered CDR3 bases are TGTGCCAGCAGTCTGGGACAGGGGGCGGGCACCGGGCAGCTCTAC. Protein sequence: CASSLGQGAGTGQLY. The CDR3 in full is CASSLGQGAGTGQLYF.

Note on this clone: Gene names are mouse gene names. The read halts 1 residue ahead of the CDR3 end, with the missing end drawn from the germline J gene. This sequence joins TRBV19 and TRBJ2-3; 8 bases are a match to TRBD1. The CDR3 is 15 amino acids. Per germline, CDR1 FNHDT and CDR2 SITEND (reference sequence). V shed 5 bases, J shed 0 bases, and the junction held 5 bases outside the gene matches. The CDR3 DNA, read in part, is TGTGCCAGCAGCCCAGGGGGCAGGAGTGCAGAAACGCTGTAT. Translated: CASSPGGRSAETLY. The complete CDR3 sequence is CASSPGGRSAETLYF.

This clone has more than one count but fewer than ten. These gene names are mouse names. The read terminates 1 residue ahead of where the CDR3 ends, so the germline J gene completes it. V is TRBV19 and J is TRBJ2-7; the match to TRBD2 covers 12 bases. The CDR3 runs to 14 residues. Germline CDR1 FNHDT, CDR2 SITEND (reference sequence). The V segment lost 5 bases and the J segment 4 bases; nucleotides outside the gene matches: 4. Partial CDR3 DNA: TGTGCCAGCAGCCCAGGACTGGGGGGGTATGAACAGTAC. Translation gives CASSPGLGGYEQY. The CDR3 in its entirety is CASSPGLGGYEQYF.

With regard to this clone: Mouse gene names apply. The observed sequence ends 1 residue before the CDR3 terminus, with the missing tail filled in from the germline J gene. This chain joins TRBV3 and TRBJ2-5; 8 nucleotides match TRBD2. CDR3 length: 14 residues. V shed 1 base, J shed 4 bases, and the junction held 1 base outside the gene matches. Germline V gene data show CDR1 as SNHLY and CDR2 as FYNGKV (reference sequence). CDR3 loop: CASSLELGEDTQYF. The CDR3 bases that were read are TGTGCCAGCAGCTTAGAACTGGGGGAAGACACCCAGTAC.

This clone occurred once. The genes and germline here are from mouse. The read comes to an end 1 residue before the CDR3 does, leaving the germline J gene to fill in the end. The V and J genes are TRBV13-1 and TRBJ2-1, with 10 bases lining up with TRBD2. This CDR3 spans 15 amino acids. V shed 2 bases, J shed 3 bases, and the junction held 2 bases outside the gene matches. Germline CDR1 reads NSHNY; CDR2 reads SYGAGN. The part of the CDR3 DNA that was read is TGTGCCAGCAGTGAGCTGGGGGGGCTCTATGCTGAGCAGTTC. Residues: CASSELGGLYAEQF. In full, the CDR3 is CASSELGGLYAEQFF.

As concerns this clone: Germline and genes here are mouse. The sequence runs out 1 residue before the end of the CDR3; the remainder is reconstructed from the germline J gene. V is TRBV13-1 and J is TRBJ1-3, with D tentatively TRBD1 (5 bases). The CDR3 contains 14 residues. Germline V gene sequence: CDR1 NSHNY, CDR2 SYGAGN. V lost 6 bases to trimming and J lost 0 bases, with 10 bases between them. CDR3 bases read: TGTGCCAGCACTGGGGGTAATTCTGGAAATACGCTCTAT. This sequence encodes CASTGGNSGNTLY. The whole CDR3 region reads CASTGGNSGNTLYF.

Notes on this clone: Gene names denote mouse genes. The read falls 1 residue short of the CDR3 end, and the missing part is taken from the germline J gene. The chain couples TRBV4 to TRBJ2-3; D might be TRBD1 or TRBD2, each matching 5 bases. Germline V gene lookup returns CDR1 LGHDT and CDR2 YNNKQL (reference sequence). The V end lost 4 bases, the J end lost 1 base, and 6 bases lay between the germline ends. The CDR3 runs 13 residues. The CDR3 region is CASSLGRAETLYF. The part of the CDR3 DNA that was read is TGTGCCAGCAGCTTGGGACGTGCAGAAACGCTGTAT. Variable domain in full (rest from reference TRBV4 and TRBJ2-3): ETAVFQTPNYHVTQVGNEVSFNCKQTLGHDTMYWYKQDSKKLLKIMFSYNNKQLIVNETVPRRFSPQSSDKAHLNLRIKSVEPEDSAVYLCASSLGRAETLYFGSGTRLTVL.

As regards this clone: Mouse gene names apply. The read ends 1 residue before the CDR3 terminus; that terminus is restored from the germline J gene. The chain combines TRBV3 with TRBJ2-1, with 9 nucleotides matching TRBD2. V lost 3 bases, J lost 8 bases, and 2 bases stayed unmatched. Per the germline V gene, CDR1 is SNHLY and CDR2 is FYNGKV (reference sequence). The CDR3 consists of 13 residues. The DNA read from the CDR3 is TGTGCCAGCAGCTTTGACTGGGGGCCTGAGCAGTTC. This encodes CASSFDWGPEQF. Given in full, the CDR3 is CASSFDWGPEQFF.

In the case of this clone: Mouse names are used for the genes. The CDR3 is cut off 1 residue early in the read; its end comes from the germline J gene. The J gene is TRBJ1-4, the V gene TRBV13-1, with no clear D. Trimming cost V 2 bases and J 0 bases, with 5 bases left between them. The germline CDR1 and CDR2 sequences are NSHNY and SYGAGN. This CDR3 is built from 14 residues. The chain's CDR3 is CASSDPVSNERLFF. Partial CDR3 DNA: TGTGCCAGCAGTGACCCCGTTTCCAACGAAAGATTATTT. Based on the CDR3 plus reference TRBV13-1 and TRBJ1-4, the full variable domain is EAAVTQSPRNKVTVTGGNVTLSCRQTNSHNYMYWYRQDTGHGLRLIHYSYGAGNLRIGDVPDGYKATRTTQEDFFLLLELASPSQTSLYFCASSDPVSNERLFFGHGTKLSVL.

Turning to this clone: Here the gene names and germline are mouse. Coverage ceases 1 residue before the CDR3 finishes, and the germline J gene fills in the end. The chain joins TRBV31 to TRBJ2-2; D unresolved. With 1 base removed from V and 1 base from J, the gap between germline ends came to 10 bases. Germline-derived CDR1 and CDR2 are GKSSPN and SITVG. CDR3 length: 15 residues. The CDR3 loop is CAWSRKTENTGQLYF. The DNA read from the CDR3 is TGTGCCTGGAGTCGCAAAACGGAAAACACCGGGCAGCTCTAC.

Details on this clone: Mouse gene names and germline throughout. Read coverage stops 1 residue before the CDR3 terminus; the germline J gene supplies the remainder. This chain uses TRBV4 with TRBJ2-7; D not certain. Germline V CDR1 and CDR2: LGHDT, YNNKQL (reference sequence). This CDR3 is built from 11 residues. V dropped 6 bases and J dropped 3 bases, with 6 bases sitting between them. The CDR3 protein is CASSAYYEQYF. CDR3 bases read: TGTGCCAGCAGTGCCTACTATGAACAGTAC.

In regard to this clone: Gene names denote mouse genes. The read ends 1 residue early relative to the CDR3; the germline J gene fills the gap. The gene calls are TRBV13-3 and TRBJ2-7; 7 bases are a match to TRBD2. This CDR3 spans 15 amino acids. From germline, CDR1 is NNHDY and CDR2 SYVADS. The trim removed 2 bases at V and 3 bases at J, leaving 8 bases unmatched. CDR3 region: CASSDPGGEDYEQYF. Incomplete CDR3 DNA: TGTGCCAGCAGTGACCCGGGGGGGGAGGACTATGAACAGTAC.

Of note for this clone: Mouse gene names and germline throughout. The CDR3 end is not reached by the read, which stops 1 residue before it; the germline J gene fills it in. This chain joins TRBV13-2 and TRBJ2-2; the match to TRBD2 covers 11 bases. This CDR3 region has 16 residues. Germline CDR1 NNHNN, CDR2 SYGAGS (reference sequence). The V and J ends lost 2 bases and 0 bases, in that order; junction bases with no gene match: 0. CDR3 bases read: TGTGCCAGCGGTGAGACTGGGGGGGCAAACACCGGGCAGCTCTAC. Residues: CASGETGGANTGQLY. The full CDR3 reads CASGETGGANTGQLYF.